The clone carrying this TCR beta chain was picked up a small number of times. The antigen is not known. V dropped 8 bases and J dropped 5; count of bases not matched to a gene: 5. There are 13 residues in the CDR3. The germline gives CDR1 WSHSY, CDR2 SAAADI. These data are taken from a study of blood T cells in healthy people across ages. Study findings and constraints: Older age coincided with a roughly linear decline in TCR beta diversity per million T cells. Possibly confounding the expanded clonotype changes was the fact that donor CMV status was unknown.

It was with a sample-barcoded 5' primer and a J-beta primer mix that a second PCR of roughly 6 to 11 cycles was run. Paired-end reads containing CDR3 totaled no fewer than 2.5 million for each sample. Each CDR3 protein gets one entry after TCRdb re-called the 5' RACE reads with MiXCR. Among around 1,700,000 distinct CDR3 sequences listed, roughly 30% were seen once. Sequenced input: blood. This clonotype was obtained from a woman aged 30 to 39 in good health. The rearrangement uses TRBV10-2 and TRBJ2-1; 8 bases agree with TRBD2. The CDR3 sequence is CASGRGEHNEQFF. The CDR3 DNA reads TGCGCCAGCGGGCGGGGGGAGCACAATGAGCAGTTCTTC.